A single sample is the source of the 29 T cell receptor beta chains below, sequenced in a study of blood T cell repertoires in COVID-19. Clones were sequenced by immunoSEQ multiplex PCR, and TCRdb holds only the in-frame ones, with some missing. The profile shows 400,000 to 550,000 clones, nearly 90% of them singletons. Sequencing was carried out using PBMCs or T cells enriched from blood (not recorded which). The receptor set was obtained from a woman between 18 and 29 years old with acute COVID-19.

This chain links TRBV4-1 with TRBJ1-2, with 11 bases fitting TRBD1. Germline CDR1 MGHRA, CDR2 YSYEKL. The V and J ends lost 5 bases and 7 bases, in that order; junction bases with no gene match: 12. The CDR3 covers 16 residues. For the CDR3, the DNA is TGCGCCAGCAGCTCCCCGGGACAGGGGGTGAGGAGTGGCTACACCTTC. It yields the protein CASSSPGQGVRSGYTF.

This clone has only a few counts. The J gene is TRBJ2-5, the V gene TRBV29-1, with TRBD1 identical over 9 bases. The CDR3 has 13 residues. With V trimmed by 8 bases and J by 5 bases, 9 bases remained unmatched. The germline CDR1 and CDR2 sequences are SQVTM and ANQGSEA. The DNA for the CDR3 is TGCAGCCTTTTAGGACAGGGGAGGGAGACCCAGTACTTC. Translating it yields CSLLGQGRETQYF.

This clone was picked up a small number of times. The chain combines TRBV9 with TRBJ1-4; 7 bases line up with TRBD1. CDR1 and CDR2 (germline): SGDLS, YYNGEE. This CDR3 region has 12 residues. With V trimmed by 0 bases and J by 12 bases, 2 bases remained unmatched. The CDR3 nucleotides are TGTGCCAGCAGCGTAGCTGACAGGGAACTGTTTTTT. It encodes CASSVADRELFF.

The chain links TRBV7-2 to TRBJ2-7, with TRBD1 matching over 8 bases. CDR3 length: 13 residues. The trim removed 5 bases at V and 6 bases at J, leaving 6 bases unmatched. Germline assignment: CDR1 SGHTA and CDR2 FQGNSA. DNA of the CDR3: TGTGCCAGCAGCCAGGGACAGGTTGCCGAGCAGTACTTC. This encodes CASSQGQVAEQYF.

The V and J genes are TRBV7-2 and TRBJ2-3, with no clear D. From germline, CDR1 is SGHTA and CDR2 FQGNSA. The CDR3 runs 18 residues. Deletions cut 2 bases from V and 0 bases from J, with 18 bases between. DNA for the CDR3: TGTGCCAGCAGCTTATGGAACCTACTAAGCCCTAGCACAGATACGCAGTATTTT. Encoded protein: CASSLWNLLSPSTDTQYF.

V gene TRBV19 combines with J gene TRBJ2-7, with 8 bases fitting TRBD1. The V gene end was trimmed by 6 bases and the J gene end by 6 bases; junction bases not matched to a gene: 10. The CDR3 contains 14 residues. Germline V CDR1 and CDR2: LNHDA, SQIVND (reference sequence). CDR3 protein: CASSGQGRVSEQYF. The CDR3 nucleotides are TGTGCCAGTAGCGGACAGGGTCGGGTGTCCGAGCAGTACTTC.

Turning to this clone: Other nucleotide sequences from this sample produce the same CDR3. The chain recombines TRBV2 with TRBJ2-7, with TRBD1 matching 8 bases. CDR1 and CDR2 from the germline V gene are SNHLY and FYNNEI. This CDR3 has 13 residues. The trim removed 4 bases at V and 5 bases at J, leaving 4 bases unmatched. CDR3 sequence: CASSVQGANEQYF. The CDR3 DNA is TGTGCCAGCAGTGTGCAGGGGGCAAACGAGCAGTACTTC. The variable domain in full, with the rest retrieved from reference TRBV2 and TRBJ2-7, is EPEVTQTPSHQVTQMGQEVILRCVPISNHLYFYWYRQILGQKVEFLVSFYNNEISEKSEIFDDQFSVERPDGSNFTLKIRSTKLEDSAMYFCASSVQGANEQYFGPGTRLTVT.

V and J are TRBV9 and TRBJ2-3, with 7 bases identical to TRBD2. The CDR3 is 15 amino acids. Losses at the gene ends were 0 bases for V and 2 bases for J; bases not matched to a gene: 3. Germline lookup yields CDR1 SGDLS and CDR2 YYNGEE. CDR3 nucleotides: TGTGCCAGCAGCGTAGGCGGGAGAGTCACAGATACGCAGTATTTT. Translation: CASSVGGRVTDTQYF.

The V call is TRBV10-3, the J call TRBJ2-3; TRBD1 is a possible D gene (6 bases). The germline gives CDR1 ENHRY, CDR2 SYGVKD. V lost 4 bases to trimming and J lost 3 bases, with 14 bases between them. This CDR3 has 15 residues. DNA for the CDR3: TGTGCCATCAGTGGGGGGCCGGATTGGACAGATACGCAGTATTTT. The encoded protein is CAISGGPDWTDTQYF.

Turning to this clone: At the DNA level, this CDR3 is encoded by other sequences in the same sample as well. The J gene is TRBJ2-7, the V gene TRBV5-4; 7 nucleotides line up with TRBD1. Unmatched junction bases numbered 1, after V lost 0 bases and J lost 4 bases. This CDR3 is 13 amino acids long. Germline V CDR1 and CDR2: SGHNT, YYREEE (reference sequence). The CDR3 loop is CASSLDRGYEQYF. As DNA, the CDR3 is TGTGCCAGCAGCTTGGACAGGGGTTACGAGCAGTACTTC. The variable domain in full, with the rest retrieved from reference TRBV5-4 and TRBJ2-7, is ETGVTQSPTHLIKTRGQQVTLRCSSQSGHNTVSWYQQALGQGPQFIFQYYREEENGRGNFPPRFSGLQFPNYSSELNVNALELDDSALYLCASSLDRGYEQYFGPGTRLTVT.

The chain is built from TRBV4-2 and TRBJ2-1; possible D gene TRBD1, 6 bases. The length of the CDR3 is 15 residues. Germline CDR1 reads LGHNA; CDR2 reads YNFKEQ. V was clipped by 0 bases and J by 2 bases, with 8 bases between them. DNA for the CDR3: TGTGCCAGCAGCCAAGATGGGACACCCTACAATGAGCAGTTCTTC. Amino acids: CASSQDGTPYNEQFF.

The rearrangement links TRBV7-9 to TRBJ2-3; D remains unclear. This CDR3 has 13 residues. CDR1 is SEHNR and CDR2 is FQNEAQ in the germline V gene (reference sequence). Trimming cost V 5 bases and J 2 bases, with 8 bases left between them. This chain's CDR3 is CASSTDTTDTQYF. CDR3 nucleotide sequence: TGTGCCAGCAGCACCGACACCACAGATACGCAGTATTTT.

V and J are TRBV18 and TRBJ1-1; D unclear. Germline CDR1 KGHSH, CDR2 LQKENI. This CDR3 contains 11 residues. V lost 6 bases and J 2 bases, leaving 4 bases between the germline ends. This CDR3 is CASSTNTEAFF. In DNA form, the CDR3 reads TGTGCCAGCTCTACAAACACTGAAGCTTTCTTT.

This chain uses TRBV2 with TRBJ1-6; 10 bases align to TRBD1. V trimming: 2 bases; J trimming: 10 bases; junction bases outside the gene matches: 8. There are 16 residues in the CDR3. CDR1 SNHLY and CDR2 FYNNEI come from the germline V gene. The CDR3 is CASSESRDRGWSPLHF. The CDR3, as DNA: TGTGCCAGCAGTGAATCGAGGGACAGGGGTTGGTCACCCCTCCACTTT.

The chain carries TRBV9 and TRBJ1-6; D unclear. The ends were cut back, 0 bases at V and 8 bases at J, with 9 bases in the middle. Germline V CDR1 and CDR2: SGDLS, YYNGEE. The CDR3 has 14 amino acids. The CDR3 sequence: CASSVDSLDSPLHF. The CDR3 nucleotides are TGTGCCAGCAGCGTAGACAGTTTGGATTCACCCCTCCACTTT.

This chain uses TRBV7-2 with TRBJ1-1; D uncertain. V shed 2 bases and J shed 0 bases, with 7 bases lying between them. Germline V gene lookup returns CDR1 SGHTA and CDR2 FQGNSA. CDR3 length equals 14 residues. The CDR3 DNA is TGTGCCAGCAGCTTAATGGGCATGAACACTGAAGCTTTCTTT. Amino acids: CASSLMGMNTEAFF.

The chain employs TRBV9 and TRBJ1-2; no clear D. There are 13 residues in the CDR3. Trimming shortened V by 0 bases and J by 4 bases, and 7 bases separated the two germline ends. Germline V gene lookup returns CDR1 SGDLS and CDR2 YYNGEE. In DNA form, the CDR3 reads TGTGCCAGCAGCGTAGCGTACAGCTATGGCTACACCTTC. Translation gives CASSVAYSYGYTF.

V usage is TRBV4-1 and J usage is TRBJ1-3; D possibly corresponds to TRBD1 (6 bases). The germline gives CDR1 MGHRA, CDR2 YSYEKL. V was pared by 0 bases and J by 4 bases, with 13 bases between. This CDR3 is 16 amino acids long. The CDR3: CASSQDPQGRGNTIYF. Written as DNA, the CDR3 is TGCGCCAGCAGCCAAGATCCCCAGGGGCGGGGAAACACCATATATTTT.

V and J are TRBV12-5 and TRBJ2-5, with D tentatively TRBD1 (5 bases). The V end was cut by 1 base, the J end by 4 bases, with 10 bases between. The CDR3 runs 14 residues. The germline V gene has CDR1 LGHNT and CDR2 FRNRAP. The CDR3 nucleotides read TGTGCTAGTGGTTTGGGACAGCTCACAGAGACCCAGTACTTC. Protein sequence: CASGLGQLTETQYF.

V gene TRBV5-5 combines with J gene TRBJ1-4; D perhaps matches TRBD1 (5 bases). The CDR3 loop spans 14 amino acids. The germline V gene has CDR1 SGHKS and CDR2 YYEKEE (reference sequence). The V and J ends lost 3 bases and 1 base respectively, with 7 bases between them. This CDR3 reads CASSYDRTNEKLFF. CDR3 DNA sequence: TGTGCCAGCAGCTATGACAGAACTAATGAAAAACTGTTTTTT.

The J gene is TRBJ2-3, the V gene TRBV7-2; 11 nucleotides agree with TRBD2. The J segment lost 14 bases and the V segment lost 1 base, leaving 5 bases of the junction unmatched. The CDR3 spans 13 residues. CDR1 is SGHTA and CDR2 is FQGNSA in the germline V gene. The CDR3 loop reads CASSLGFSGGVYF. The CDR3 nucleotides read TGTGCCAGCAGCTTAGGGTTTAGCGGGGGGGTGTATTTT.

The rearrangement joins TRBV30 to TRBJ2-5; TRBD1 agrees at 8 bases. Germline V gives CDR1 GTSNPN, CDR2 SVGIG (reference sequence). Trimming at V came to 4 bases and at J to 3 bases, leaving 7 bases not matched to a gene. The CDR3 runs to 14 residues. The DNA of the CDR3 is TGTGCCTGGAATGATAGGGGACAGGAAGAGACCCAGTACTTC. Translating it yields CAWNDRGQEETQYF.

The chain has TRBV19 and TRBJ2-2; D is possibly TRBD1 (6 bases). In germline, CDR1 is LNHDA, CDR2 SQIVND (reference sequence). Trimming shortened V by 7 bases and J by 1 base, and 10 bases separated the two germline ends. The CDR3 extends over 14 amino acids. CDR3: CASMTGLNTGELFF. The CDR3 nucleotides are TGTGCCAGTATGACAGGCCTGAACACCGGGGAGCTGTTTTTT.

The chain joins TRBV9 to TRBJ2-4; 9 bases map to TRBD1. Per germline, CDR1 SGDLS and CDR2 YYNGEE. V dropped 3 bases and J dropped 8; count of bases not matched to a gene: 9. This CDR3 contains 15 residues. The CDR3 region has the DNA TGTGCCAGCAGCGACCCCCGGACAGGGGCGGACATTCAGTACTTC. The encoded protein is CASSDPRTGADIQYF.

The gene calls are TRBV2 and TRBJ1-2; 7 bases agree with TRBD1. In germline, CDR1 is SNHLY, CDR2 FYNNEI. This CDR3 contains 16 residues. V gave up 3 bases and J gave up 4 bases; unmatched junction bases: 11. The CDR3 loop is CASSDATGVPSYGYTF. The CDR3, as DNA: TGTGCCAGCAGTGATGCCACAGGGGTTCCCTCCTATGGCTACACCTTC.

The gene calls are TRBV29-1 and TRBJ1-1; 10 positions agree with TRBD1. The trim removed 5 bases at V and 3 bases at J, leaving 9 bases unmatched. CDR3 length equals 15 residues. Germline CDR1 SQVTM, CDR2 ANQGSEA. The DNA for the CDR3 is TGCAGCGTTCTTTGGACAGGGGGACGTGACACTGAAGCTTTCTTT. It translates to CSVLWTGGRDTEAFF.

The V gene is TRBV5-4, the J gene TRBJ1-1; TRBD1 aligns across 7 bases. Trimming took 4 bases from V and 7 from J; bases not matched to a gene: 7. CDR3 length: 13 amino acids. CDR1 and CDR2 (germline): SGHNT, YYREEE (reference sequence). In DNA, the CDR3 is TGTGCCAGCAGCGCGACAGGGTTGGGTGAAGCTTTCTTT. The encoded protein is CASSATGLGEAFF. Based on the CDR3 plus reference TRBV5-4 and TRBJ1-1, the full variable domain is ETGVTQSPTHLIKTRGQQVTLRCSSQSGHNTVSWYQQALGQGPQFIFQYYREEENGRGNFPPRFSGLQFPNYSSELNVNALELDDSALYLCASSATGLGEAFFGQGTRLTVV.

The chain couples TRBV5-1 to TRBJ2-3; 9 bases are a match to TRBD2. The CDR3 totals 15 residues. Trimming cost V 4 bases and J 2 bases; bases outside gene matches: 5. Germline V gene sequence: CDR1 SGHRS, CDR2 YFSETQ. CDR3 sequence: CASSQTSGLTDTQYF. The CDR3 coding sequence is TGCGCCAGCAGCCAGACTAGCGGACTCACAGATACGCAGTATTTT.

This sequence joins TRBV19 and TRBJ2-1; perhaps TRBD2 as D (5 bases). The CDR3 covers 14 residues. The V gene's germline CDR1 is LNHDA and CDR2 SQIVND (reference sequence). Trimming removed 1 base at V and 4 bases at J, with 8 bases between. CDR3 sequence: CASSIASSYNEQFF. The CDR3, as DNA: TGTGCCAGTAGTATAGCTAGCTCATACAATGAGCAGTTCTTC.